Below are 16 T cell receptor beta chains sequenced from a single sample in a study of control samples from healthy donors and cancer patients. The method was immunoSEQ multiplex PCR; TCRdb's version includes in-frame clones alone and lacks a portion of them. Of 94,000 or so clones listed, approximately 84% are singletons. Specimen: PBMCs. The receptors were sampled from a man aged 70 or older with lung cancer.

The chain couples TRBV19 to TRBJ2-3; D not resolved. In germline, CDR1 is LNHDA, CDR2 SQIVND (reference sequence). V dropped 9 bases and J dropped 1 base, with 14 bases sitting between them. The CDR3 is 14 amino acids. The CDR3 coding sequence is TGTGCCAGCAATAATCGCGGCGGCACAGATACGCAGTATTTT. This encodes CASNNRGGTDTQYF.

The CDR3 coding sequence is TGTGCCAGCAGCGTAGCTACAGGGACAGGGCCCCACGAGCAGTACTTC. Translated: CASSVATGTGPHEQYF. The J gene is TRBJ2-7, the V gene TRBV9, with TRBD1 identical over 9 bases. After removal of 0 bases from V and 5 bases from J, the junction contained 9 bases not matched to a gene. This CDR3 is built from 16 residues. Germline loops: CDR1 SGDLS, CDR2 YYNGEE.

This chain links TRBV13 with TRBJ2-1; D is uncertain. Germline values: CDR1 PRHDT, CDR2 FYEKMQ (reference sequence). Between the trimmed V and J ends, which lost 4 bases and 5 bases, there was a span of 3 bases. CDR3 length equals 11 residues. The CDR3 DNA sequence: TGTGCCAGCAGCTCACACAATGAGCAGTTCTTC. It codes for CASSSHNEQFF.

This chain links TRBV6-2 or TRBV6-3 with TRBJ1-2; D unclear. The V gene lost 5 bases and the J gene lost 1 base, with 11 bases spanning the gap. The CDR3 length is 14 residues. Germline V gene sequence: CDR1 MNHEY, CDR2 SVGEGT. CDR3 residues: CASSLLWGNYGYTF. CDR3 nucleotides: TGTGCCAGCAGTCTCCTGTGGGGTAACTATGGCTACACCTTC.

This clone was seen a few times. The V gene is TRBV19, the J gene TRBJ1-2; D unclear. The CDR3 is 13 residues long. Germline CDR1 and CDR2: LNHDA and SQIVND (reference sequence). V lost 6 bases and J 4 bases, leaving 12 bases between the germline ends. The CDR3 nucleotides read TGTGCCAGTAGGGGCGGGATTGTCTATGGCTACACCTTC. Encoded protein: CASRGGIVYGYTF. The whole variable domain, filled in from reference TRBV19 and TRBJ1-2, reads DGGITQSPKYLFRKEGQNVTLSCEQNLNHDAMYWYRQDPGQGLRLIYYSQIVNDFQKGDIAEGYSVSREKKESFPLTVTSAQKNPTAFYLCASRGGIVYGYTFGSGTRLTVV.

The V call is TRBV24-1, the J call TRBJ2-7; weak D call: TRBD1 (8 bases). The CDR3 sequence is 16 residues long. V gave up 7 bases and J gave up 7 bases, with 25 bases separating them. Germline CDR1 is KGHDR and CDR2 is SFDVKD. The CDR3: CATRTSNRGGPVEQYF. CDR3 nucleotide sequence: TGTGCCACCAGGACTTCAAACAGGGGGGGTCCAGTGGAGCAGTACTTC.

This chain joins TRBV7-6 and TRBJ2-1; 10 bases fit TRBD1. Germline V gene lookup returns CDR1 SGHVS and CDR2 FNYEAQ. This CDR3 is 15 amino acids long. The junction had 10 bases not matched to a gene; V was cut back by 5 bases and J by 9 bases. For the CDR3, the DNA is TGTGCCAGCAGCACGACAGGGGGCCCCAATAGTGAGCAGTTCTTC. Encoded protein: CASSTTGGPNSEQFF.

The rearrangement links TRBV9 to TRBJ2-4; tentatively, D is TRBD2 (5 bases). The germline V and J ends were trimmed by 0 bases and 2 bases, with 12 bases remaining between them. From germline, CDR1 is SGDLS and CDR2 YYNGEE. CDR3 length: 16 residues. The CDR3 DNA reads as TGTGCCAGCAGCGTAGATCCGGGGTTAACCAAAAACATTCAGTACTTC. This codes for CASSVDPGLTKNIQYF. Variable domain in full (rest from reference TRBV9 and TRBJ2-4): DSGVTQTPKHLITATGQRVTLRCSPRSGDLSVYWYQQSLDQGLQFLIQYYNGEERAKGNILERFSAQQFPDLHSELNLSSLELGDSALYFCASSVDPGLTKNIQYFGAGTRLSVL.

The chain employs TRBV6-5 and TRBJ1-4; TRBD1 agrees at 10 bases. This CDR3 is 15 amino acids long. The junction had 6 bases not matched to a gene; V was cut back by 5 bases and J by 6 bases. The germline CDR1 and CDR2 sequences are MNHEY and SVGAGI. The CDR3: CASSRLGTGDEKLFF. CDR3 coding DNA: TGTGCCAGCAGTAGATTAGGGACAGGGGATGAAAAACTGTTTTTT.

Only one count was recorded for this clone. The V and J genes are TRBV7-8 and TRBJ2-4; the D gene is possibly TRBD2 (7 bases). Germline assignment: CDR1 SGHVS and CDR2 FQNEAQ. The germline V and J ends were trimmed by 5 bases and 6 bases, with 14 bases remaining between them. The CDR3 has 14 amino acids. The CDR3 spells CASSPGGSGNIQYF. The CDR3 bases are TGTGCCAGCAGCCCGGGGGGCTCGGGAAACATTCAGTACTTC.

The chain is built from TRBV10-2 and TRBJ2-2; a possible D gene is TRBD2 (6 bases). This CDR3 is built from 12 residues. Germline CDR1 WSHSY, CDR2 SAAADI. V lost 6 bases and J 7 bases, leaving 9 bases between the germline ends. CDR3 loop: CASRLGGGELFF. In nucleotides, the CDR3 is TGCGCCAGCAGACTCGGGGGCGGGGAGCTGTTTTTT.

The rearrangement joins TRBV19 to TRBJ2-1; no definite D call. Trimming shortened V by 3 bases and J by 5 bases, and 11 bases separated the two germline ends. Germline V gene data show CDR1 as LNHDA and CDR2 as SQIVND (reference sequence). This CDR3 spans 14 amino acids. CDR3 loop: CASSMMRQNNEQFF. CDR3 coding DNA: TGTGCCAGTAGTATGATGCGGCAGAACAATGAGCAGTTCTTC.

J is TRBJ1-6 and V is TRBV19; 7 nucleotides match TRBD1. Germline lookup yields CDR1 LNHDA and CDR2 SQIVND (reference sequence). This CDR3 contains 13 residues. V was clipped by 8 bases and J by 6 bases; unmatched bases: 4. The CDR3 protein is CASARDSNSPLHF. As DNA, the CDR3 is TGTGCCAGTGCCCGGGACAGTAATTCACCCCTCCACTTT.

V usage is TRBV2 and J usage is TRBJ1-2; TRBD1 aligns across 7 bases. From germline, CDR1 is SNHLY and CDR2 FYNNEI. CDR3 length: 13 amino acids. Trimming removed 4 bases from V and 8 bases from J; junction bases left unmatched: 7. DNA for the CDR3: TGTGCCAGCAGTGCGACAGGGAAGTACGGCTACACCTTC. This codes for CASSATGKYGYTF.

V and J are TRBV2 and TRBJ1-2; D is unclear. CDR3 size: 15 residues. V gave up 7 bases and J gave up 2 bases, with 17 bases separating them. Germline lookup yields CDR1 SNHLY and CDR2 FYNNEI. The CDR3 DNA reads as TGTGCCAGCACCCGCGGAGGGCTCCAGAACTATGGCTACACCTTC. Protein: CASTRGGLQNYGYTF.

Comment on this clone: One end of the junction varies from germline; a read error may be responsible. V usage is TRBV10-1 and J usage is TRBJ2-1, with D unclear. This CDR3 comprises 13 residues. Germline CDR1 WNHNN, CDR2 SYGVQD (reference sequence). The CDR3 here is CASNESLINEQFF. CDR3 nucleotide sequence: TGCGCCAGCAATGAGTCGCTGATCAATGAGCAGTTCTTC.